The entry below describes one TCR beta chain. Its antigen has not been determined. The sample holds no much larger clone one base away, and base qualities are not on file. This entry belongs to a study of Ad26.COV2.S vaccination and SARS-CoV-2 variants (dated by TCRdb to the early 2020s). Study-level background: Vaccine-arm donors were drawn from COV1001, a multicentre, randomized, double-blind, placebo-controlled phase I-IIa trial of Ad26.COV2.S in healthy adults. Ad26.COV2.S was given intramuscularly at 5x10^10 or 1x10^11 viral particles, as a single shot or as two shots 56 days apart. Sequencing of the TCRbeta repertoire served to evaluate the specificity and breadth of SARS-CoV-2-reactive T cell receptors following Ad26.COV2.S vaccination. A total of around 32 samples were included in the TCR-sequenced set, comprising about 20 Ad26.COV2.S vaccine recipients, 5 placebo recipients and 8 SARS-CoV-2 convalescent individuals. Trial participants were randomized into five groups of five, in which low-dose or high-dose Ad26.COV2.S was given once or twice, or placebo was given on both occasions. Throughout the experiments and outcome assessment, investigators stayed blinded to trial group allocation.

General conclusions and limits of the study: The authors noted that total T cell responses may have been underestimated by the TCR breadth and depth analyses. Comparable non-spike TCR breadth was observed between vaccine and placebo recipients, consistent with only spike being contained in the vaccine. Substantial breadth of spike-specific CD8+ and CD4+ T cell responses was reported after vaccination. Spike-specific TCR breadth was higher in Ad26.COV2.S recipients than in placebo recipients (P = 0.0014). The study was not powered for comparison of responses between vaccine doses or regimens.

The sample's treatment or condition label is to be understood as: 19 received Ad26.COV2.S at low or high dose, single or two shots; about 5 received placebo; per-sample allocation not given. For vaccine and placebo recipients, repertoires were sequenced using samples collected on day 63 after the first injection. Cohort 1b enrolled about two dozen adults aged 18-55 years at a single site in Boston, USA, between 29 July and 7 August 2020. As a vaccine, Ad26.COV2.S was a replication-incompetent adenovirus type 26 vector that expressed a prefusion-stabilized SARS-CoV-2 spike protein derived from the original Wuhan strain. The immunoSEQ Assay was the method used to sequence TCRbeta CDR3 regions. After extraction, genomic DNA underwent amplification by bias-controlled multiplex PCR, followed by high-throughput sequencing. On the study's bioinformatics: To quantify the absolute abundance of every unique TCRbeta CDR3 region, sequences were collapsed and filtered. T cell fraction was estimated by normalizing TCRbeta template counts to usable DNA, which was measured by amplifying reference genes present in all nucleated cells. Repertoire TCRs were annotated as SARS-CoV-2-specific by exact matching of V gene, CDR3 amino acid sequence and J gene to a known reactive TCR set. MIRA supplied the reference SARS-CoV-2 TCR set, which was filtered for enrichment in COVID-19-positive ImmuneCODE repertoires so that public or cross-reactive TCRs were removed. Based on the MIRA antigens, annotated TCRs were further analysed at the level of specific ORF or position within ORF. Breadth was defined as the number of annotated unique rearrangements divided by the total number of unique productive rearrangements, and depth was defined as the summed frequency of the annotated unique rearrangements. Two-sided Wilcoxon rank-sum tests were applied when comparing TCR breadth between groups. Sourced from immuneACCESS, this table was stored by TCRdb with only in-frame sequences that have V and J called. A share of the clones is absent; for the studies checked, an unresolved V gene accounts for under half, and the remainder has no known explanation. The V and J calls and clone size were taken over from that table, and D and trimming were inferred from the DNA. The sample table records 350,000 to 500,000 clones; roughly 87% of these occur just once. Of the sample, roughly 4.3% falls within the top ten clones.

The CDR3 runs 13 residues from the cysteine to the phenylalanine. The entry retains the CDR3 DNA only, 39 bases that are in frame from base 1. The germline V gene sets CDR1 to MDHEN and CDR2 to SYDVKM. Trimming takes 3 bases from V and 3 bases from J, and the germline ends sit 8 bases apart. This chain joins TRBV28 to TRBJ2-5; the D gene assignment is ambiguous. This TCR came from a person between 18 and 65 years old who received the Ad26.COV2.S COVID-19 vaccine or a placebo. Sequenced material: peripheral blood, taken in a trial of Ad26.COV2.S vaccine versus placebo. For the CDR3, the sequence is CASSFLEKETQYF. The nucleotide sequence is TGTGCCAGCAGTTTTTTAGAAAAAGAGACCCAGTACTTC.